Below, 21 T cell receptor beta chains from the same sample are listed, as sequenced in a study of blood T cell repertoires in COVID-19. Profiled with immunoSEQ multiplex PCR; TCRdb holds only in-frame clones, not every one. The table has around 67,000 clones, around 83% seen once; the top ten hold 5.3%. The specimen was peripheral blood. Receptors originate from a man aged 45-65 years with active COVID-19.

J is TRBJ1-1 and V is TRBV18, with D uncertain. Trimming removed 6 bases at V and 1 base at J, with 9 bases between. Germline CDR1 and CDR2: KGHSH and LQKENI. This CDR3 has 13 amino acids. CDR3 coding DNA: TGTGCCAGCTCCGCCGACTGGAACACTGAAGCTTTCTTT. As protein: CASSADWNTEAFF.

This clone has only one observation. The chain recombines TRBV6-5 with TRBJ1-5, with 9 positions matching TRBD1. Germline loops: CDR1 MNHEY, CDR2 SVGAGI. V shed 9 bases, J shed 3 bases, and the junction held 9 bases outside the gene matches. The CDR3 contains 15 residues. The CDR3 DNA reads TGTGCCAGTCGACGACAGGGGGAAGTCAATCAGCCCCAGCATTTT. Encoded protein: CASRRQGEVNQPQHF.

This clone was seen a single time. The chain is built from TRBV5-1 and TRBJ1-1; D ambiguous. The CDR3 sequence is 13 residues long. Germline V gene lookup returns CDR1 SGHRS and CDR2 YFSETQ. V was clipped by 2 bases and J by 4 bases, with 9 bases between them. The CDR3 spells CASSLTGSTEAFF. DNA for the CDR3: TGCGCCAGCAGCTTAACGGGGTCCACTGAAGCTTTCTTT.

Points on this clone: At one end, the junction sequence differs from germline, possibly due to a read error. The rearrangement joins TRBV6-5 to TRBJ2-7; D is perhaps TRBD2 (6 bases). There are 14 residues in the CDR3. The V gene's germline CDR1 is MNHEY and CDR2 SVGAGI. CDR3 DNA: TGTGCCAGCAGTGACTCGGGAGTTCGCTACGAGCAGTACTTC. This sequence encodes CASSDSGVRYEQYF.

The rearrangement joins TRBV7-2 to TRBJ1-6; 7 bases align to TRBD1. V shed 6 bases and J 10 bases; nucleotides not matched to a gene: 15. The CDR3 is made up of 16 amino acids. Germline loops: CDR1 SGHTA, CDR2 FQGNSA. The CDR3 loop is CASRKEGARGGSPLHF. CDR3 coding DNA: TGTGCCAGCAGAAAAGAGGGGGCCAGGGGTGGCTCACCCCTCCACTTT. Combining the CDR3 with reference TRBV7-2 and TRBJ1-6 gives the whole variable domain GAGVSQSPSNKVTEKGKDVELRCDPISGHTALYWYRQSLGQGLEFLIYFQGNSAPDKSGLPSDRFSAERTGGSVSTLTIQRTQQEDSAVYLCASRKEGARGGSPLHFGNGTRLTVT.

This sequence joins TRBV7-9 and TRBJ2-7, with TRBD2 matching over 14 bases. J was trimmed by 7 bases and V by 0 bases; bases with no gene match: 8. Germline values: CDR1 SEHNR, CDR2 FQNEAQ (reference sequence). This CDR3 comprises 17 residues. The CDR3 coding sequence is TGTGCCAGCAGCTTAGCGATGACTAGCGGGAGGGCAGGAGAGCAGTACTTC. This sequence encodes CASSLAMTSGRAGEQYF. The full variable domain, in which reference TRBV7-9 and TRBJ2-7 provide the parts outside the CDR3, is DTGVSQNPRHKITKRGQNVTFRCDPISEHNRLYWYRQTLGQGPEFLTYFQNEAQLEKSRLLSDRFSAERPKGSFSTLEIQRTEQGDSAMYLCASSLAMTSGRAGEQYFGPGTRLTVT.

In regard to this clone: The junction and the germline gene differ at one end; a read error may be behind it. The chain recombines TRBV5-8 with TRBJ2-1, with 10 positions matching TRBD2. Looked up from germline, CDR1 is SGHTS and CDR2 is YDEGEE. The CDR3 is made up of 13 amino acids. Written as DNA, the CDR3 is TGTGCCAGCAGGCAGGCGGTAGCGGGAGGAGGGGTCTTC. Translated: CASRQAVAGGGVF.

The genes are TRBV29-1 and TRBJ1-1; D ambiguous. Germline V gives CDR1 SQVTM, CDR2 ANQGSEA. V lost 3 bases to trimming and J lost 1 base, with 9 bases between them. There are 13 residues in the CDR3. The CDR3 is CSVEWQENTEAFF. As DNA, the CDR3 is TGCAGCGTTGAGTGGCAGGAGAACACTGAAGCTTTCTTT.

The genes are TRBV10-2 and TRBJ2-5; tentatively, D is TRBD2 (6 bases). The CDR3 loop spans 15 amino acids. The germline gives CDR1 WSHSY, CDR2 SAAADI. Trimming took off 1 base at V and 5 bases at J, with 14 bases between the two ends. The CDR3 bases are TGCGCCAGCAGTGAGTGGGACCCGGAGGGGGAGACCCAGTACTTC. This gives the protein CASSEWDPEGETQYF.

This clone appeared once. V and J are TRBV27 and TRBJ2-2; 9 bases align to TRBD1. J lost 4 bases, V lost 7 bases, and 16 bases had no gene match. From germline, CDR1 is MNHEY and CDR2 SMNVEV (reference sequence). CDR3 length: 18 amino acids. Here the CDR3 reads CASTYKSGTGLGTGELFF. The DNA for the CDR3 is TGTGCCAGCACCTATAAATCCGGGACAGGGTTAGGCACCGGGGAGCTGTTTTTT.

A single count supports this clone. The chain employs TRBV15 and TRBJ2-2; the match to TRBD2 covers 7 bases. Per the germline V gene, CDR1 is LNHNV and CDR2 is YYDKDF (reference sequence). This CDR3 comprises 14 residues. Trimming removed 6 bases from V and 1 base from J; junction bases left unmatched: 2. CDR3: CATSPGGNTGELFF. The CDR3 region has the DNA TGTGCCACCAGTCCGGGGGGGAACACCGGGGAGCTGTTTTTT.

The J gene is TRBJ1-6, the V gene TRBV6-5; maybe TRBD1 (6 bases). CDR1 MNHEY and CDR2 SVGAGI come from the germline V gene. The ends were cut back, 9 bases at V and 2 bases at J, with 11 bases in the middle. The CDR3 runs 14 residues. The CDR3 DNA reads as TGTGCCAGGGGGGGGCTAACCTATAATTCACCCCTCCACTTT. Encoded protein: CARGGLTYNSPLHF.

This chain connects TRBV19 to TRBJ1-1; D gene unclear. Germline V CDR1 and CDR2: LNHDA, SQIVND (reference sequence). The V and J ends lost 1 base and 0 bases respectively, with 6 bases between them. CDR3 length: 14 residues. The CDR3 bases are TGTGCCAGTAGTATAGCACATCTGAACACTGAAGCTTTCTTT. Translation gives CASSIAHLNTEAFF.

The rearrangement joins TRBV7-2 to TRBJ2-1, with D unclear. This CDR3 is 14 amino acids long. From germline, CDR1 is SGHTA and CDR2 FQGNSA. V was trimmed by 5 bases and J by 5 bases, leaving 13 bases between them. This CDR3 reads CASSLIRRDNEQFF. CDR3 nucleotide sequence: TGTGCCAGCAGCCTCATCCGGAGAGACAATGAGCAGTTCTTC.

J is TRBJ2-2 and V is TRBV13; TRBD1 is a possible D gene (6 bases). The CDR3 length is 15 residues. V shed 10 bases and J shed 2 bases, with 17 bases lying between them. Germline assignment: CDR1 PRHDT and CDR2 FYEKMQ (reference sequence). The CDR3 is CATRFGRGNTGELFF. The DNA of the CDR3 is TGTGCCACCCGGTTTGGCAGGGGAAACACCGGGGAGCTGTTTTTT. The full variable domain, rest sourced from reference TRBV13 and TRBJ2-2, is AAGVIQSPRHLIKEKRETATLKCYPIPRHDTVYWYQQGPGQDPQFLISFYEKMQSDKGSIPDRFSAQQFSDYHSELNMSSLELGDSALYFCATRFGRGNTGELFFGEGSRLTVL.

This clone has a single count. This chain joins TRBV7-9 and TRBJ2-5; D gene ambiguous. The CDR3 spans 14 residues. The V gene lost 5 bases and the J gene lost 2 bases, with 12 bases spanning the gap. Looked up from germline, CDR1 is SEHNR and CDR2 is FQNEAQ (reference sequence). CDR3 loop: CASSPAREQETQYF. The DNA for the CDR3 is TGTGCCAGCAGCCCCGCCCGTGAGCAAGAGACCCAGTACTTC.

The chain employs TRBV3-1 (or the pseudogene TRBV3-2) and TRBJ1-1, with 7 nucleotides matching TRBD1. V lost 6 bases to trimming and J lost 4 bases; unmatched junction nucleotides: 8. The CDR3 spans 14 residues. From germline, CDR1 is LGHDT and CDR2 YNNKEL (reference sequence). Here the CDR3 reads CASSGETGSTEAFF. The CDR3 DNA reads as TGTGCCAGCAGTGGGGAGACAGGGTCCACTGAAGCTTTCTTT.

V is TRBV3-1 (or the pseudogene TRBV3-2) and J is TRBJ2-3; 9 nucleotides align to TRBD1. V dropped 5 bases and J dropped 5; count of bases not matched to a gene: 5. The CDR3 covers 14 residues. Germline V gene lookup returns CDR1 LGHDT and CDR2 YNNKEL (reference sequence). This chain's CDR3 is CASSRQGGIDTQYF. Here the CDR3 DNA reads TGTGCCAGCAGCAGACAGGGGGGGATAGATACGCAGTATTTT.

The chain couples TRBV12-5 to TRBJ2-1; 10 bases match TRBD2. The germline gives CDR1 LGHNT, CDR2 FRNRAP. V lost 2 bases, J lost 3 bases, and 10 bases stayed unmatched. The CDR3 extends over 18 amino acids. The CDR3 DNA sequence: TGTGCTAGTGGTTTGAAGCCTCTAGCGGGGGAAGGCTACAATGAGCAGTTCTTC. Its translation is CASGLKPLAGEGYNEQFF.

This clone has just a few counts. The rearrangement links TRBV18 to TRBJ1-2; D not certain. CDR3 length equals 16 residues. Germline V gene data show CDR1 as KGHSH and CDR2 as LQKENI. Trimming took off 2 bases at V and 3 bases at J, with 16 bases between the two ends. The CDR3 sequence: CASSPSQLGLDYGYTF. In DNA form, the CDR3 reads TGTGCCAGCTCACCATCCCAACTAGGGTTGGACTATGGCTACACCTTC.

This clone was picked up a small number of times. The J gene is TRBJ1-5, the V gene TRBV28; no clear D. CDR1 is MDHEN, CDR2 SYDVKM, per germline. The CDR3 consists of 15 residues. Trimming took off 10 bases at V and 3 bases at J, with 19 bases between the two ends. Written as DNA, the CDR3 is TGTGCCACCAAAGAGGATTTGGCTTACAATCAGCCCCAGCATTTT. This encodes CATKEDLAYNQPQHF.